These 14 T cell receptor beta chains share one sample of origin, sequenced in a study of blood T cells in healthy people across ages (dated by TCRdb to about 2015). Libraries were prepared through 5' RACE. Data came from an Illumina HiSeq 2500. A second about 7 to 11 cycle PCR used a sample-barcoded 5' primer and a J-beta primer mix. Using fastp at Q25 and MiXCR, TCRdb reprocessed the public reads and kept productive beta chains. CDR3 protein sequences are deduplicated, and each keeps its most common genes and DNA. Across this sample there are nearly 1 million distinct CDR3 sequences, with 51% seen only once. About 22% of the sample goes to the ten largest clones. Sequencing used blood. The receptors originated from an older woman in good health.

This chain links TRBV9 with TRBJ2-4; D may be TRBD1 (6 bases). The closer fit of TRBJ2-7 to the DNA end suggests the J call may be wrong. The CDR3 covers 14 residues. Per germline, CDR1 SGDLS and CDR2 YYNGEE. CDR3 sequence (DNA): TGTGCCAGCAGCCGAACAGGGCAGCCCTACGAGCAGTACTTC. Translated, it gives CASSRTGQPYEQYF.

The rearrangement joins TRBV23-1 to TRBJ2-7; D is undetermined. TRBV23-1 is reported as an ORF; its role is uncertain. This CDR3 contains 15 residues. V lost 0 bases and J lost 0, with 9 bases in between. The CDR3 region has the DNA TGCGCCAGCAGTCAATCAAAGAGCAGCTCCTACGAGCAGTACTTC. It codes for CASSQSKSSSYEQYF.

The table lists this clonotype with a few counts. The chain combines TRBV10-3 with TRBJ2-3, with 9 bases matching TRBD1. The CDR3 loop spans 17 amino acids. J lost 0 bases, V lost 0 bases, and 4 bases had no gene match. Germline V gives CDR1 ENHRY, CDR2 SYGVKD. The CDR3 DNA is TGTGCCATCAGTGAGTCGGCCGGGACAGGGAGCACAGATACGCAGTATTTT. It codes for CAISESAGTGSTDTQYF.

This clonotype was counted a few times. The chain carries TRBV7-8 and TRBJ2-3, with D unclear. The CDR3 spans 16 residues. V was trimmed by 0 bases and J by 1 base, leaving 11 bases between them. Germline assignment: CDR1 SGHVS and CDR2 FQNEAQ. CDR3 in DNA: TGTGCCAGCAGCTTAGCGGTCGGGCAACGCACAGATACGCAGTATTTT. Amino acid sequence: CASSLAVGQRTDTQYF.

The CDR3: CSALACPNYNEQFF. The CDR3 DNA follows: TGCAGTGCCCTAGCGTGCCCCAATTACAATGAGCAGTTCTTC. The genes are TRBV20-1 and TRBJ2-1; possibly TRBD2 for D (6 bases). The V end was cut by 6 bases, the J end by 4 bases, with 16 bases between. CDR1 is DFQATT and CDR2 is SNEGSKA in the germline V gene (reference sequence). This CDR3 has 14 amino acids.

The V gene is TRBV5-1, the J gene TRBJ2-7, with D possibly TRBD1 on 5 matching bases. V was shortened by 2 bases and J by 2 bases, with 17 bases between the two germline ends. CDR3 size: 16 residues. Germline V gene lookup returns CDR1 SGHRS and CDR2 YFSETQ. The CDR3 nucleotides read TGCGCCAGCAGCTTCGGTCAGGGCTGGAATCCCTACGAGCAGTACTTC. Translating it yields CASSFGQGWNPYEQYF.

This clonotype was seen a few times. This CDR3 reads CAWTSGETQYF. For the CDR3, the DNA is TGTGCCTGGACCTCGGGAGAGACCCAGTACTTC. This sequence joins TRBV30 and TRBJ2-5, with D unresolved. V lost 4 bases, J lost 4 bases, and 7 bases lay in between. The CDR3 has 11 residues. CDR1 is GTSNPN and CDR2 is SVGIG in the germline V gene (reference sequence).

The CDR3 protein is CASSLVVGQGTREQYF. CDR3 bases: TGTGCCAGCAGCTTAGTAGTGGGGCAGGGGACGAGAGAGCAGTACTTC. The chain has TRBV7-2 and TRBJ2-4, with a possible D match to TRBD1 (6 bases). V was pared by 1 base and J by 13 bases, with 23 bases between. The V gene's germline CDR1 is SGHTA and CDR2 FQGNSA. The CDR3 extends over 16 amino acids.

This clonotype was seen a handful of times. CDR3 sequence (DNA): TGTGCCAGCAGCTTGTCCAGTTCTGCCTACGAGCAGTACTTC. Amino acid sequence: CASSLSSSAYEQYF. This chain connects TRBV5-5 to TRBJ2-7; D is unresolved. Germline V gene data show CDR1 as SGHKS and CDR2 as YYEKEE (reference sequence). The CDR3 length is 14 residues. Trimming pared 1 base from V and 2 bases from J, leaving 10 bases between.

V is TRBV18 and J is TRBJ2-3; D ambiguous. The germline CDR1 and CDR2 sequences are KGHSH and LQKENI. The CDR3 consists of 14 residues. V was cut by 3 bases and J by 2 bases, with 9 bases left in between. CDR3 amino acids: CASSPWSPTDTQYF. CDR3 nucleotides: TGTGCCAGCTCACCGTGGAGCCCCACAGATACGCAGTATTTT.

This chain uses TRBV10-1 with TRBJ2-3; D is unresolved. This CDR3 comprises 14 residues. Germline loops: CDR1 WNHNN, CDR2 SYGVQD (reference sequence). Trimming removed 6 bases from V and 2 bases from J, with 12 bases in between. The CDR3 region is CASSNGRPTDTQYF. The CDR3, as DNA: TGCGCCAGCAGCAACGGACGCCCCACAGATACGCAGTATTTT.

This clonotype was seen only a few times. This rearrangement joins TRBV2 to TRBJ2-5; D gene unclear. Trimming left V 7 bases short and J 2 bases short, with 14 bases between. Germline CDR1 and CDR2: SNHLY and FYNNEI. This CDR3 has 14 amino acids. In nucleotides, the CDR3 is TGTGCCAGCAATCCTTACTCCCATCAAGAGACCCAGTACTTC. This sequence encodes CASNPYSHQETQYF.

This clonotype was counted a few times. The V gene is TRBV5-1, the J gene TRBJ2-1; tentative D call: TRBD2 (6 bases). CDR3 length: 14 amino acids. CDR1 is SGHRS, CDR2 YFSETQ, per germline. Deletions cut 3 bases from V and 4 bases from J, with 11 bases between. As DNA, the CDR3 is TGCGCCAGCAGCTCCCCCGGGGGATACAATGAGCAGTTCTTC. Translated, it gives CASSSPGGYNEQFF.

This clonotype was counted a few times. The gene calls are TRBV28 and TRBJ2-3; D assignment may be TRBD1 or TRBD2 (5 bases each). Germline V CDR1 and CDR2: MDHEN, SYDVKM. V was clipped by 7 bases and J by 5 bases, with 19 bases between them. The length of the CDR3 is 15 residues. The CDR3 DNA is TGTGCCAGCATGTCCATGGGGGTGACCGGAGATACGCAGTATTTT. Translating it yields CASMSMGVTGDTQYF.